This TCR beta chain was captured in a study of blood T cell repertoires in COVID-19. Study overall: Samples came from the United States, Italy and Spain, spanning acute and convalescent COVID-19.

TCRdb keeps only in-frame clones here, not all; method: immunoSEQ multiplex PCR. The sample includes under 250,000 clones, 88% of them seen just once. The CDR3 has 11 residues. The germline V gene encodes CDR1 MGHDK and CDR2 SYGVNS. With 6 bases removed from V and 1 base from J, the gap between germline ends came to 3 bases. The sequence was collected from a woman aged 30 to 39 with COVID-19, enrolled during active disease. Sequencing used peripheral blood. The rearrangement uses TRBV25-1 and TRBJ2-5; D not resolved. CDR3 DNA sequence: TGTGCCAGCAGCCGCCAAGAGACCCAGTACTTC. Amino acids: CASSRQETQYF.